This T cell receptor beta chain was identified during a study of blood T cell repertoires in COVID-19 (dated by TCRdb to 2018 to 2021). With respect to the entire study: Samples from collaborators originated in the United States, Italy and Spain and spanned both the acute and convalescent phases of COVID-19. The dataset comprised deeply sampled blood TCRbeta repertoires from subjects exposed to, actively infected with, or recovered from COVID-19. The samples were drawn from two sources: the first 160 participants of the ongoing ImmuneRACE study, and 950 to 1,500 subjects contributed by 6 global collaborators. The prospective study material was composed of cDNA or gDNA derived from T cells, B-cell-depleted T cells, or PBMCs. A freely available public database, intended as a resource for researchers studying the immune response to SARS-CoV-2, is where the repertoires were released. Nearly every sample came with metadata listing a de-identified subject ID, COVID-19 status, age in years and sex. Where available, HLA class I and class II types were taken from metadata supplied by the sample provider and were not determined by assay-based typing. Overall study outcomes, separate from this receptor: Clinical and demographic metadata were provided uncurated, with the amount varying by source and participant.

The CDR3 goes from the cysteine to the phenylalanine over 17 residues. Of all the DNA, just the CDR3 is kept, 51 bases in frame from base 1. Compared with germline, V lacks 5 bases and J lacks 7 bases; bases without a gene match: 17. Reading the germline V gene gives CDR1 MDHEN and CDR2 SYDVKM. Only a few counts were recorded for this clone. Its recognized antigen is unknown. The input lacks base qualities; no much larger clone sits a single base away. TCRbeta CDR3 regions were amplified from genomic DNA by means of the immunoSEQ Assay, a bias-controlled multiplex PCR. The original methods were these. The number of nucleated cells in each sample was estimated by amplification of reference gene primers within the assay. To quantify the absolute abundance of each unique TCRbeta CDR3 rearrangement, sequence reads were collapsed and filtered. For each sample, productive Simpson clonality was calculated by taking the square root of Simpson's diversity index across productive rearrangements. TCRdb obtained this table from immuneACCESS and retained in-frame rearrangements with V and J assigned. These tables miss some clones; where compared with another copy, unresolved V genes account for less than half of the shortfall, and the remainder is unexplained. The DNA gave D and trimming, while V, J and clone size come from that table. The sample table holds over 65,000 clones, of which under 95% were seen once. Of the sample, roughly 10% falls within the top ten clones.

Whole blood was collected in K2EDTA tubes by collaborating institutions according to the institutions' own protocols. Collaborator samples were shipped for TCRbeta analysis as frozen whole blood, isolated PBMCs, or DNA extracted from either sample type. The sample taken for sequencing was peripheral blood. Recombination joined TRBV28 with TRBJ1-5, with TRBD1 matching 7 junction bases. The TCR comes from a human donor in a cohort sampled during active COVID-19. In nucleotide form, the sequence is TGTGCCAGCAGTCATGACAGGGTAGAGGGGATGGGACAGCCCCAGCATTTT. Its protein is CASSHDRVEGMGQPQHF. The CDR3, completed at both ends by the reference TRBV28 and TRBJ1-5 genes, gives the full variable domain DVKVTQSSRYLVKRTGEKVFLECVQDMDHENMFWYRQDPGLGLRLIYFSYDVKMKEKGDIPEGYSVSREKKERFSLILESASTNQTSMYLCASSHDRVEGMGQPQHFGDGTRLSIL.